The rows below give T cell receptor beta chains drawn from one sample of a study of T-cell reconstitution after alpha-beta-depleted transplantation in children. TCRdb used MiXCR to reprocess the PCR reads, holding one entry per CDR3 protein. Of approximately 83,000 distinct CDR3 sequences listed, 12% were seen once; the top ten hold approximately 15%. Sequencing used PBMCs from the stem cell graft donor, obtained from the stem cell graft. These receptors were obtained from a human donor who donated a stem cell graft to a child with inherited bone marrow failure. Each CDR3 is given with its conserved first and last residue. The order of the fields is CDR3 length, V gene, D gene, J gene, clone size, CDR3 DNA, CDR3 protein. A D gene is named only where the DNA matches it firmly. Rows may omit the clone size; those that give it use once, few, many or a size class.

length: 12; V: TRBV7-2; D: .; J: TRBJ1-2; size: many; DNA: TGTGCCAGCAGCTTATTGACCCGCGGCTACACCTTC; CDR3: CASSLLTRGYTF
length: 15; V: TRBV7-3; D: TRBD1; J: TRBJ1-2; size: many; DNA: TGTGCCAGCAGCATTTCCGGGACAGGGAACTATGGCTACACCTTC; CDR3: CASSISGTGNYGYTF
length: 13; V: TRBV7-2; D: .; J: TRBJ2-5; size: many; DNA: TGTGCCAGCAGCTTAGAGGGGCAAGAGACCCAGTACTTC; CDR3: CASSLEGQETQYF
length: 15; V: TRBV5-5; D: .; J: TRBJ2-7; size: many; DNA: TGTGCCAGCAGCTACTGGGGGGCGCGGGACTACGAGCAGTACTTC; CDR3: CASSYWGARDYEQYF
length: 15; V: TRBV7-3; D: TRBD1; J: TRBJ1-2; size: .; DNA: TGTGCCAGCAGCTTAACTCGACAGGGGCGTTATGGCTACACCTTC; CDR3: CASSLTRQGRYGYTF
length: 14; V: TRBV7-8; D: .; J: TRBJ1-1; size: many; DNA: TGTGCCAGCAGCTTAGCGCTAAGTTACACTGAAGCTTTCTTT; CDR3: CASSLALSYTEAFF
length: 15; V: TRBV6-1; D: .; J: TRBJ1-1; size: many; DNA: TGTGCCAGCCGTGGGGCTGACAGGAGGGCTATCGAAGCTTTCTTT; CDR3: CASRGADRRAIEAFF
length: 15; V: TRBV5-1; D: TRBD2; J: TRBJ2-5; size: many; DNA: TGCGCCAGCAGCACCGGGACTAGCAGACAAGAGACCCAGTACTTC; CDR3: CASSTGTSRQETQYF
length: 16; V: TRBV5-1; D: .; J: TRBJ2-5; size: many; DNA: TGCGCCAGCAGTTTGTCTCCGACAGGAAGCCAAGAGACCCAGTACTTC; CDR3: CASSLSPTGSQETQYF
length: 13; V: TRBV20-1; D: TRBD2; J: TRBJ2-5; size: many; DNA: TGCAGTGCCGACAAGGGACTAGTGGGGACCCAGTACTTC; CDR3: CSADKGLVGTQYF
length: 15; V: TRBV7-2; D: TRBD1; J: TRBJ2-1; size: .; DNA: TGTGCCAGCAGCCCCCCCGGGACAGTTTACAATGAGCAGTTCTTC; CDR3: CASSPPGTVYNEQFF
length: 15; V: TRBV24-1; D: .; J: TRBJ1-1; size: .; DNA: TGTGCCACCAGTGATTCACGGGGAAGTTCCACTGAAGCTTTCTTT; CDR3: CATSDSRGSSTEAFF
length: 16; V: TRBV28; D: .; J: TRBJ2-2; size: .; DNA: TGTGCCCTAAAGGGGAGGCAGGGGGCGAACACCGGGGAGCTGTTTTTT; CDR3: CALKGRQGANTGELFF
length: 15; V: TRBV28; D: .; J: TRBJ1-5; size: many; DNA: TGTGCCAGCAGACTGAGGGGGGATAGCAATCAGCCCCAGCATTTT; CDR3: CASRLRGDSNQPQHF
length: 14; V: TRBV6-2/TRBV6-3; D: .; J: TRBJ2-7; size: once; DNA: TGTGCCAGCAGAACCCTGAGGGGTATCGACGAGCAGTACTTC; CDR3: CASRTLRGIDEQYF
length: 15; V: TRBV7-9; D: .; J: TRBJ2-7; size: many; DNA: TGTGCCAGCAGCTTAGCGGGGTACATCTCCTACGAGCAGTACTTC; CDR3: CASSLAGYISYEQYF
length: 12; V: TRBV5-6; D: .; J: TRBJ1-1; size: many; DNA: TGTGCCAGCAGCTCGATTTCCCGGGCAGCTTTCTTT; CDR3: CASSSISRAAFF
length: 16; V: TRBV4-3; D: .; J: TRBJ1-3; size: many; DNA: TGCGCCAGCAGCCAAGCGGCGGCAGGGACTGGAAACACCATATATTTT; CDR3: CASSQAAAGTGNTIYF
length: 12; V: TRBV9; D: .; J: TRBJ2-5; size: .; DNA: TGTGCCAGCAGCGTAGGCCAAGAGACCCAGTACTTC; CDR3: CASSVGQETQYF
length: 14; V: TRBV6-1; D: TRBD1; J: TRBJ1-6; size: many; DNA: TGTGCCAGCAGCTCCGGGACAGATAATTCACCCCTCCACTTT; CDR3: CASSSGTDNSPLHF
length: 15; V: TRBV24-1; D: TRBD2; J: TRBJ2-3; size: many; DNA: TGTGCCACCAGTGACGCGGGACTAGCATTGGATACGCAGTATTTT; CDR3: CATSDAGLALDTQYF
length: 13; V: TRBV18; D: .; J: TRBJ1-1; size: few; DNA: TGTGCCAGCTCACGGGCAGTTGGCACTGAAGCTTTCTTT; CDR3: CASSRAVGTEAFF
length: 14; V: TRBV7-2; D: .; J: TRBJ1-4; size: many; DNA: TGTGCCAGCAGCCCGTGGGGGGTTAATGAAAAACTGTTTTTT; CDR3: CASSPWGVNEKLFF
length: 13; V: TRBV4-3; D: .; J: TRBJ1-1; size: many; DNA: TGCGCCAGCAGACGAGGACTCAGTACTGAAGCTTTCTTT; CDR3: CASRRGLSTEAFF
length: 16; V: TRBV7-2; D: .; J: TRBJ2-2; size: .; DNA: TGTGCCAGCCGCTCCCAGGGTAGCGCGAACACCGGGGAGCTGTTTTTT; CDR3: CASRSQGSANTGELFF
length: 13; V: TRBV18; D: TRBD2; J: TRBJ2-5; size: few; DNA: TGTGCCAGCTCACCTAGCGGGAAAGAGACCCAGTACTTC; CDR3: CASSPSGKETQYF
length: 12; V: TRBV29-1; D: .; J: TRBJ2-7; size: .; DNA: TGCAGCGTTGAGGGGCAGGGCTACGAGCAGTACTTC; CDR3: CSVEGQGYEQYF
length: 15; V: TRBV29-1; D: .; J: TRBJ1-1; size: many; DNA: TGCAGCGTTGTAGCCGGGAGTTCAATGAACACTGAAGCTTTCTTT; CDR3: CSVVAGSSMNTEAFF
length: 14; V: TRBV5-1; D: .; J: TRBJ1-1; size: many; DNA: TGCGCCAGCAGCCCCGGGGTGAGCAACACTGAAGCTTTCTTT; CDR3: CASSPGVSNTEAFF
length: 15; V: TRBV6-1; D: .; J: TRBJ2-1; size: .; DNA: TGTGCCAGCAGCTCAACTCATAAAAGGGATTTTGAGCAGTTCTTC; CDR3: CASSSTHKRDFEQFF
length: 13; V: TRBV5-4; D: .; J: TRBJ2-5; size: many; DNA: TGTGCCAGCAGCTTGGACCCGGCGGAGACCCAGTACTTC; CDR3: CASSLDPAETQYF